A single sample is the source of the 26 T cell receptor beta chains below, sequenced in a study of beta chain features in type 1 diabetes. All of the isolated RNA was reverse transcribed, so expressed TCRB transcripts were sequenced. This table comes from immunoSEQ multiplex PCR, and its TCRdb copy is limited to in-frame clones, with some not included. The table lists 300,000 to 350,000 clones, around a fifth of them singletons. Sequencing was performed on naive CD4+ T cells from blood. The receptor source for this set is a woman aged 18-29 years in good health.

CDR3 nucleotide sequence: TGTGCCAGCAGCTTAGATGGGGAGCGGGCCCAAGAGACCCAGTACTTC. Translating it yields CASSLDGERAQETQYF. The chain combines TRBV7-9 with TRBJ2-5, with a possible D match to TRBD2 (6 bases). Trimming shortened V by 1 base and J by 1 base, and 13 bases separated the two germline ends. The CDR3 loop spans 16 amino acids. Germline CDR1 is SEHNR and CDR2 is FQNEAQ (reference sequence).

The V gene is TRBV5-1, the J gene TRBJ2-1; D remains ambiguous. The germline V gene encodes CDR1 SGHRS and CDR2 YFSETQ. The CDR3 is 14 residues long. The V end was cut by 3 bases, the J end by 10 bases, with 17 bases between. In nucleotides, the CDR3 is TGCGCCAGCAGCTCGACCCGACTGGGTATGGAGCAGTTCTTC. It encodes CASSSTRLGMEQFF.

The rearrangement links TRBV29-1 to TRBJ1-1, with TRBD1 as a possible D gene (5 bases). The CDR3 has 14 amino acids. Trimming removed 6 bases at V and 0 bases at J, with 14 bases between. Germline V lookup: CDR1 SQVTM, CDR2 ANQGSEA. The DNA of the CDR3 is TGCAGCGTAACCTTGGGGGGAGTGAACACTGAAGCTTTCTTT. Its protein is CSVTLGGVNTEAFF.

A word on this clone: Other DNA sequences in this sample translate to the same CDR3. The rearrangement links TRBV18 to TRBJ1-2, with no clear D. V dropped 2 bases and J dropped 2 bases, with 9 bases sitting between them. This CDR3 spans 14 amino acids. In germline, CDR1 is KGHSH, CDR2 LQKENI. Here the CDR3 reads CASSPGGSNYGYTF. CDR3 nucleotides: TGTGCCAGCTCACCAGGAGGATCAAACTATGGCTACACCTTC.

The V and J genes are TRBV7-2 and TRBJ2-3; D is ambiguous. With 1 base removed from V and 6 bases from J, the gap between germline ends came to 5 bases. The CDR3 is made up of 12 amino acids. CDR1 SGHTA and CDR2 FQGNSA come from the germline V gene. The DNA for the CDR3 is TGTGCCAGCAGCTTAGGGCCCGATACGCAGTATTTT. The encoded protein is CASSLGPDTQYF.

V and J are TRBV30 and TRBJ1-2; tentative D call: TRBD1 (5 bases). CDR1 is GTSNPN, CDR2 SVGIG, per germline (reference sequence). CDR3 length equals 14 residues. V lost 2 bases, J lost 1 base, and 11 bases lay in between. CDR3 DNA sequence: TGTGCCTGGAGTCAAGGACACCATAACTATGGCTACACCTTC. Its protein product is CAWSQGHHNYGYTF.

For the CDR3, the DNA is TGTGCCAGCAGTGAACAGGGGACCCTGCGTGAAAAACTGTTTTTT. This gives the protein CASSEQGTLREKLFF. The rearrangement joins TRBV2 to TRBJ1-4, with a weak D call TRBD1 (6 bases). Trimming pared 2 bases from V and 7 bases from J, leaving 14 bases between. The CDR3 totals 15 residues. Germline assignment: CDR1 SNHLY and CDR2 FYNNEI.

The CDR3 DNA follows: TGCAGCACAATTGGTAGGGCTAGCGGGAGTGGTTACAATGAGCAGTTCTTC. Amino acids: CSTIGRASGSGYNEQFF. The chain combines TRBV29-1 with TRBJ2-1, with TRBD2 identical over 10 bases. The CDR3 consists of 17 residues. Losses at the gene ends were 8 bases for V and 4 bases for J; bases not matched to a gene: 17. Germline CDR1 and CDR2: SQVTM and ANQGSEA.

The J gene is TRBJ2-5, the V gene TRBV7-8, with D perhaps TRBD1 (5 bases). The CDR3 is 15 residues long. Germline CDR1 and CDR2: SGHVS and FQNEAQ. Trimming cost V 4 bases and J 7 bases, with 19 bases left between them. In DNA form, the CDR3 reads TGTGCCAGCAGCTCCGCCCGGACCCCAGGGCGGACCCAGTACTTC. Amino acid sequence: CASSSARTPGRTQYF.

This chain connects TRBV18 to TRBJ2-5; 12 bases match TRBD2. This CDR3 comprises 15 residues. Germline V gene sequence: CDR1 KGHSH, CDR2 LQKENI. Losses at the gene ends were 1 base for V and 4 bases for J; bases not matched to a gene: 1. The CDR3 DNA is TGTGCCAGCTCACCACGACTAGCGGGAGTAGAGACCCAGTACTTC. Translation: CASSPRLAGVETQYF. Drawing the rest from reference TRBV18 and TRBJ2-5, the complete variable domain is NAGVMQNPRHLVRRRGQEARLRCSPMKGHSHVYWYRQLPEEGLKFMVYLQKENIIDESGMPKERFSAEFPKEGPSILRIQQVVRGDSAAYFCASSPRLAGVETQYFGPGTRLLVL.

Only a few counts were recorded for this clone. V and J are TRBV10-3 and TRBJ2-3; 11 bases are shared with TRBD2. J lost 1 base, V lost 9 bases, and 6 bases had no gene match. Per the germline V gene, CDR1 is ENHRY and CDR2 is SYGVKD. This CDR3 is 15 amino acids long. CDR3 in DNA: TGTGCCATTTCCTTACTAGCGGGGGGCACAGATACGCAGTATTTT. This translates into CAISLLAGGTDTQYF.

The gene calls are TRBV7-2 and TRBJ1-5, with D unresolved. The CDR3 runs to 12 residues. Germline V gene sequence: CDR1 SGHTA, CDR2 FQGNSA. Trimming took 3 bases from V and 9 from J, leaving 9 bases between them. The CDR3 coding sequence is TGTGCCAGCAGCTTCGCCTCCGGGCCCCAGCATTTT. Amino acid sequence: CASSFASGPQHF.

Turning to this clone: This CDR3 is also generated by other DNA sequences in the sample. CDR3 coding DNA: TGTGCCAGCAGCCGGAGCTCCTACGAGCAGTACTTC. It translates to CASSRSSYEQYF. The rearrangement uses TRBV6-5 and TRBJ2-7, with D unresolved. V gave up 6 bases and J gave up 0 bases, with 6 bases separating them. The CDR3 has 12 residues. Germline V gene sequence: CDR1 MNHEY, CDR2 SVGAGI.

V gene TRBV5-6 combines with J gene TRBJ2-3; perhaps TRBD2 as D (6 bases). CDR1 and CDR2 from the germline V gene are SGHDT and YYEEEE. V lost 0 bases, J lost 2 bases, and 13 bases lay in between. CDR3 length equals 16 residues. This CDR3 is CASSLATGLPTDTQYF. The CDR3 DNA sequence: TGTGCCAGCAGCTTGGCCACGGGACTTCCCACAGATACGCAGTATTTT.

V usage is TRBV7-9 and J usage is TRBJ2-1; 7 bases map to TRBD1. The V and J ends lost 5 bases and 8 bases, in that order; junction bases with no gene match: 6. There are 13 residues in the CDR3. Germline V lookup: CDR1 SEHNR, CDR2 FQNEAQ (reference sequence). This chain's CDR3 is CASSPGQDYEQFF. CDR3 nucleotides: TGTGCCAGCAGCCCAGGACAGGACTATGAGCAGTTCTTC.

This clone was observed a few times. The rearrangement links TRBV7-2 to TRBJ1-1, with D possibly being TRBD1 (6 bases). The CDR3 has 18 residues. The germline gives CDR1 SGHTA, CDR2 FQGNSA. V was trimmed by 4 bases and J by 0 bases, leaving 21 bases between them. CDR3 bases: TGTGCCAGCAGCTCCCTATTACGCGGCGGGGGCTTGAACACTGAAGCTTTCTTT. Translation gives CASSSLLRGGGLNTEAFF.

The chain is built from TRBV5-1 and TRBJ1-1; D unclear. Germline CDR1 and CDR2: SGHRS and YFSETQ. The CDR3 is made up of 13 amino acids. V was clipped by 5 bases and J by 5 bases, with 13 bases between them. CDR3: CASSRSTGTEAFF. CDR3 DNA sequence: TGCGCCAGCAGTCGATCGACGGGGACTGAAGCTTTCTTT.

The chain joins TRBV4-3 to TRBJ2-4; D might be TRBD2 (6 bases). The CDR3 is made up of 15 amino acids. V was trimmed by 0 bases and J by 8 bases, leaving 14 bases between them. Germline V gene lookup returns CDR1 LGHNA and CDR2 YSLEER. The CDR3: CASSQDDRGGYIQYF. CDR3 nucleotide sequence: TGCGCCAGCAGCCAAGATGATAGGGGAGGATACATTCAGTACTTC.

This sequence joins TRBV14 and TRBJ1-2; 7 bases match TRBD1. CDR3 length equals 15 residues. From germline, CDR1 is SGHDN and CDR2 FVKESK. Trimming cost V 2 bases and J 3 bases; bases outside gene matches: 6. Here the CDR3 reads CASSQSPDRDYGYTF. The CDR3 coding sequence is TGTGCCAGCAGCCAATCCCCTGACAGGGACTATGGCTACACCTTC.

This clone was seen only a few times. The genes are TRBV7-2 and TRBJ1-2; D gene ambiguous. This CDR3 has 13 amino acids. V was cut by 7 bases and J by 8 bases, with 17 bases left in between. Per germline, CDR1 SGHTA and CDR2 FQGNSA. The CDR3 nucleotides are TGTGCCAGCACCGAATTAGAGACTGGAGGCTACACCTTC. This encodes CASTELETGGYTF.

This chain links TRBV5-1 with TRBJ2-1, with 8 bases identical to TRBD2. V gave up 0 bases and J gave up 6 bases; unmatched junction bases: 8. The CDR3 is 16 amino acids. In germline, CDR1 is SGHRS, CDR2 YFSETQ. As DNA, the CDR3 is TGCGCCAGCAGCTTGGTTGCGGGAGGTTTTGTCAATGAGCAGTTCTTC. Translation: CASSLVAGGFVNEQFF.

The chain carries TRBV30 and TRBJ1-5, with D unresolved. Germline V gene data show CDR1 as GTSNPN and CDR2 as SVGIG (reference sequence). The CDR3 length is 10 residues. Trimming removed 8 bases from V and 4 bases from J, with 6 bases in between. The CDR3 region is CAQENQPQHF. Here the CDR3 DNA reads TGTGCCCAGGAAAATCAGCCCCAGCATTTT.

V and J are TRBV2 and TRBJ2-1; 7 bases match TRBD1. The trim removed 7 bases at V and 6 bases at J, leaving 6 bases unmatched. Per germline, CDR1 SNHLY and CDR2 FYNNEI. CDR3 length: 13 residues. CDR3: CASKTAGGNEQFF. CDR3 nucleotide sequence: TGTGCCAGCAAAACGGCAGGGGGCAATGAGCAGTTCTTC.

CDR3 sequence (DNA): TGTGCCAGCAAACTAGCGGGAGGGAACGAGCAGTACTTC. Encoded protein: CASKLAGGNEQYF. The chain has TRBV27 and TRBJ2-7; TRBD2 aligns across 13 bases. This CDR3 spans 13 amino acids. Unmatched junction bases numbered 2, after V lost 7 bases and J lost 5 bases. The germline CDR1 and CDR2 sequences are MNHEY and SMNVEV (reference sequence).

Here the CDR3 reads CASRSTGNTGELFF. The CDR3 DNA is TGCGCCAGCAGATCGACAGGGAACACCGGGGAGCTGTTTTTT. The V gene is TRBV5-1, the J gene TRBJ2-2, with D possibly being TRBD1 (6 bases). This CDR3 has 14 amino acids. V lost 5 bases and J lost 1, with 9 bases in between. Germline CDR1 and CDR2: SGHRS and YFSETQ.

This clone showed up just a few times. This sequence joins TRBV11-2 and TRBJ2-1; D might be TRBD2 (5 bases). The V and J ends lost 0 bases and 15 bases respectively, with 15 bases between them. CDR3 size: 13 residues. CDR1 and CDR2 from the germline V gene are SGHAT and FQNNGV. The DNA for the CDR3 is TGTGCCAGCAGCTTAGATCGGGAAAGACTAAGGTTCTTC. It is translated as CASSLDRERLRFF.